Reported below is one T cell receptor beta chain. As yet, its antigen is unknown. An input of roughly 0.45 to 1 ug of RNA was subjected to reverse transcription using random hexamers. Multiplex PCR with immunoSEQ amplified the TCR beta CDR3 across 54 Vbeta and 13 Jbeta. TCRdb used MiXCR to reprocess the immunoSEQ multiplex PCR reads, holding one entry per CDR3 protein. The data hold around 170,000 distinct CDR3 sequences, with 92% observed a single time. The sample comes from a study of CD8 T cells in Susac syndrome. Overall study findings and caveats: The study's TCR sequencing and HLA analysis covered a relatively small number of individuals, and the study acknowledged this.

CDR1 is KGHDR, CDR2 SFDVKD, per germline. CDR3 length: 15 amino acids. The V end was cut by 4 bases, the J end by 3 bases, with 12 bases between. Sequencing targeted TCR beta in blood CD8+ and CD4+ T cells. CD8+ and CD4+ T cells were negatively isolated; TEMRA cells were FACS-enriched. The rearrangement uses TRBV24-1 and TRBJ1-5; D is unclear. The source is a human donor in good health. Sequencing was done on a sample of CD4+ T cells from PBMCs. The CDR3 spells CATSEAGLYNQPQHF. For the CDR3, the DNA is TGTGCCACCAGTGAGGCAGGACTATACAATCAGCCCCAGCATTTT.